The table lists the clone carrying this T cell receptor (beta chain) with a few counts. These data belong to a study of tumour-infiltrating T cells in Burkitt lymphoma. Here immunoSEQ multiplex PCR was the method, and the copy in TCRdb shows in-frame clones only, minus some. The sample includes some 4,000 clones, more than 13% of them seen just once. This CDR3 has 15 residues. Germline V gene sequence: CDR1 KGHSH, CDR2 LQKENI. V lost 2 bases to trimming and J lost 6 bases, with 13 bases between them. Input material: tumor tissue. The chain uses TRBV18 and TRBJ2-2; possibly TRBD1 for D (6 bases). The clonotype comes from a human donor with Burkitt lymphoma. CDR3 sequence: CASSPFGGEAGELFF. The CDR3 nucleotides read TGTGCCAGCTCACCATTTGGGGGCGAAGCCGGGGAGCTGTTTTTT.